These T cell receptor beta chains were read from a single sample in a study of technical replicates of blood from a few donors. Profiling relied on immunoSEQ multiplex PCR, and the TCRdb table lists in-frame clones only, not all of them. The sample includes approximately 15,000 clones, under 85% of them seen just once. Sequencing was carried out using PBMCs. The source of these receptors is a human donor in good health. The conserved cysteine and the conserved F or W are not part of the CDR3 here. Fields, in order: clone size, J gene, V gene, CDR3 protein. Some rows have no size entry. The others give once, few or many, or a class for an expanded clone.

NA,TRBJ2-1,TRBV5-1,ASSLGDREFNEQF
NA,TRBJ1-1,TRBV7-9,ASITRWGANTEAF
NA,TRBJ2-2,TRBV5-1,ASSLLAGGVQLF
NA,TRBJ1-4,TRBV27,ASSLVTTARNNEKLF
once,TRBJ2-1,TRBV5-1,ASSLGLAGVEEQF
NA,TRBJ2-7,TRBV5-1,ASSSTWTGTDSYEQY
NA,TRBJ2-5,TRBV28,ASSLTQETQY
once,TRBJ1-5,TRBV6-6,ASSYSTDSLNQPQH
few,TRBJ2-4,TRBV2,ASSVEAGGADIQY
NA,TRBJ1-3,TRBV2,ASSEYTTGHLY
NA,TRBJ2-1,TRBV19,ASSIDLAGTYNEQF